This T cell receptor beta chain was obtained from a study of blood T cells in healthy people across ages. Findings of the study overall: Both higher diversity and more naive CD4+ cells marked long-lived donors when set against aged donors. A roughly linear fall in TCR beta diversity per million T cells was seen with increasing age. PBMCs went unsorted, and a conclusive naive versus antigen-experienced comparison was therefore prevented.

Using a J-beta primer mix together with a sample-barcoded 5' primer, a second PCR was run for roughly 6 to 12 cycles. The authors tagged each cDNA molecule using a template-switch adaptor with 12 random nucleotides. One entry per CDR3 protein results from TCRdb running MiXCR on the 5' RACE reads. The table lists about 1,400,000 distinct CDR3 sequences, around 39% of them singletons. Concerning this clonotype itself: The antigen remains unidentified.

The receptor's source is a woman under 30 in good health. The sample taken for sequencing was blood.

CDR3 DNA: TGTGCCACCAGTGATTCCGGGACAGCACTCTACGAGCAGTACTTC. Translating gives CATSDSGTALYEQYF. The V and J genes are TRBV24-1 and TRBJ2-7, with 7 positions matching TRBD1. This CDR3 comprises 15 residues. The germline V gene has CDR1 KGHDR and CDR2 SFDVKD. Trimming took 2 bases from V and 3 from J; bases not matched to a gene: 6.